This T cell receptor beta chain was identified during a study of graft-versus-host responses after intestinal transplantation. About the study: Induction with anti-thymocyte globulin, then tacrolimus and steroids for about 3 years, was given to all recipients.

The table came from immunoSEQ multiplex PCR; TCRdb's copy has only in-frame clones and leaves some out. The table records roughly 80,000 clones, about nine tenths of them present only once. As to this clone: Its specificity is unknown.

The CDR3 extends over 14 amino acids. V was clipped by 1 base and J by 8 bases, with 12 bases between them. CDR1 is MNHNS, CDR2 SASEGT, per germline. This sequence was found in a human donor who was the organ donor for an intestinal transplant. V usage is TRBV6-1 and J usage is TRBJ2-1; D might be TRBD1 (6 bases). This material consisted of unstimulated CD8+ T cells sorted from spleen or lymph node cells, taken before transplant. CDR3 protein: CASSEGQGPDEQFF. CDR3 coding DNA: TGTGCCAGCAGTGAAGGTCAGGGGCCCGATGAGCAGTTCTTC.